The 8 T cell receptor beta chains below all came from one sample that was sequenced in a study of CD8+CD57+ T cells in acquired aplastic anemia. Genomic DNA provided the template from which TCR beta VDJ and CDR3 profiles were obtained. TCRdb redid the calling of the reads with MiXCR, one entry per CDR3 protein. The table shows some 200,000 distinct CDR3 sequences, with over 55% occurring only once. The source material was sorted CD4+, CD8+, or CD8+CD57+ T cells (not recorded which) from PBMCs. The receptor source for this set is a human donor in good health.

This clonotype was counted ten times or more. This chain joins TRBV4-3 and TRBJ2-3, with no clear D. CDR1 is LGHNA, CDR2 YSLEER, per germline. The CDR3 has 15 amino acids. V shed 3 bases and J shed 2 bases, with 12 bases lying between them. CDR3 sequence reads: CASSHTLHDTDTQYF. CDR3 DNA sequence: TGCGCCAGCAGCCACACACTCCACGACACAGATACGCAGTATTTT.

V is TRBV15 and J is TRBJ2-1; TRBD2 matches 9 bases. V lost 1 base, J lost 0 bases, and 1 base stayed unmatched. The germline V gene encodes CDR1 LNHNV and CDR2 YYDKDF (reference sequence). The CDR3 is 16 amino acids. CDR3 nucleotides: TGTGCCACCAGCAGAGGACTAGCGGCCTCCTACAATGAGCAGTTCTTC. Its protein is CATSRGLAASYNEQFF.

The chain carries TRBV7-9 and TRBJ2-3, with 9 nucleotides matching TRBD1. Trimming cost V 11 bases and J 11 bases; bases outside gene matches: 2. CDR1 and CDR2 (germline): SEHNR, FQNEAQ (reference sequence). The CDR3 has 9 residues. The CDR3 bases are TGTGCCGGGACAGGGCTGCAGTATTTT. Protein sequence: CAGTGLQYF.

This clonotype was seen at least ten times. J is TRBJ2-6 and V is TRBV7-6, with D unclear. V was clipped by 1 base and J by 2 bases, with 6 bases between them. CDR1 and CDR2 (germline): SGHVS, FNYEAQ. CDR3 length: 15 amino acids. The CDR3 sequence is CASSLDGPGANVLTF. CDR3 coding DNA: TGTGCCAGCAGCTTAGATGGGCCTGGGGCCAACGTCCTGACTTTC.

This clonotype was observed many times. In DNA, the CDR3 is TGTGCCAGCAGTGACTCGATGGACACCGGGGAGCTGTTTTTT. This sequence encodes CASSDSMDTGELFF. The V gene is TRBV6-4, the J gene TRBJ2-2, with no clear D. V was shortened by 0 bases and J by 3 bases, with 5 bases between the two germline ends. Germline CDR1 reads MRHNA; CDR2 reads SNTAGT. The CDR3 runs 14 residues.

This clonotype showed up just once. The chain joins TRBV7-9 to TRBJ2-7; D is perhaps TRBD1 (6 bases). Looked up from germline, CDR1 is SEHNR and CDR2 is FQNEAQ (reference sequence). The germline V and J ends were trimmed by 5 bases and 1 base, with 18 bases remaining between them. The CDR3 contains 16 residues. CDR3 in amino acids: CASSKIRGPGSYEQYF. The CDR3 bases are TGTGCCAGCAGCAAAATCAGGGGCCCGGGATCCTACGAGCAGTACTTC.

V and J are TRBV5-1 and TRBJ1-3, with no clear D. CDR1 is SGHRS and CDR2 is YFSETQ in the germline V gene. This CDR3 has 14 residues. Trimming cost V 0 bases and J 4 bases, with 8 bases left between them. Written as DNA, the CDR3 is TGCGCCAGCAGCTTGGTGGGGAAGGGAAACACCATATATTTT. The encoded protein is CASSLVGKGNTIYF. The complete variable domain, with remaining parts taken from reference TRBV5-1 and TRBJ1-3, reads KAGVTQTPRYLIKTRGQQVTLSCSPISGHRSVSWYQQTPGQGLQFLFEYFSETQRNKGNFPGRFSGRQFSNSRSEMNVSTLELGDSALYLCASSLVGKGNTIYFGEGSWLTVV.

The chain carries TRBV20-1 and TRBJ1-2, with D uncertain. CDR3 length: 11 residues. Trimming stripped 6 bases from V and 3 bases from J, with 8 bases between. Germline lookup yields CDR1 DFQATT and CDR2 SNEGSKA (reference sequence). The CDR3 spells CSAKDYYGYTF. The CDR3 DNA sequence: TGCAGTGCCAAGGACTACTATGGCTACACCTTC.